This T cell receptor (beta chain) was recovered during a study of blood T cell repertoires in COVID-19. Study details: Some COVID-19 samples were acute and others convalescent; all came from the United States, Italy and Spain. The cDNA or gDNA used as material had been derived from T cells, B-cell-depleted T cells, or PBMCs.

This clone has a handful of counts. Per the original methods: Amplified reference gene primers provided the basis for estimating nucleated cell counts. The table came from immunoSEQ multiplex PCR; TCRdb's copy has only in-frame clones and leaves some out. That table gives V, J and clone size, and the DNA gave D and trimming. This table holds under 300,000 clones, approximately 83% found once. Sample: peripheral blood. The receptor comes from a human donor in a cohort sampled during active COVID-19.

CDR3 sequence: CASSQDRDSSYEQYF. Here the CDR3 DNA reads TGTGCCAGCAGCCAAGACCGGGACTCCTCGTACGAGCAGTACTTC. The chain carries TRBV4-2 and TRBJ2-7; D possibly corresponds to TRBD2 (6 bases). The CDR3 is 15 amino acids. Trimming removed 0 bases from V and 4 bases from J, with 13 bases in between. The V gene's germline CDR1 is LGHNA and CDR2 YNFKEQ.